The 13 T cell receptor beta chains reported below all come from one sample, sequenced in a study of blood T cell repertoires in COVID-19. Generated by immunoSEQ multiplex PCR, the TCRdb table keeps only in-frame clones and is missing some. This table has 200,000 to 250,000 clones, approximately 86% appearing once. Sequenced sample: peripheral blood. The source of these receptors is a man at least 80 years old with acute or convalescent COVID-19.

The chain recombines TRBV6-2 or TRBV6-3 with TRBJ2-1, with D possibly TRBD2 on 7 matching bases. CDR1 and CDR2 (germline): MNHEY, SVGEGT. There are 15 residues in the CDR3. V was trimmed by 6 bases and J by 8 bases, leaving 20 bases between them. The CDR3 sequence: CASSRGSGGGDEQFF. The CDR3 DNA reads TGTGCCAGCAGCCGGGGAAGCGGAGGGGGGGATGAGCAGTTCTTC.

This clone appeared once. The chain couples TRBV28 to TRBJ2-2; 16 positions match TRBD2. V gave up 1 base and J gave up 6 bases; unmatched junction bases: 5. The CDR3 length is 18 residues. The germline V gene encodes CDR1 MDHEN and CDR2 SYDVKM. CDR3 protein: CASSLSPGTSGRAGELFF. DNA for the CDR3: TGTGCCAGCAGTTTATCCCCGGGGACTAGCGGGAGGGCCGGGGAGCTGTTTTTT.

V and J are TRBV7-9 and TRBJ1-1, with a tentative D call TRBD1 (5 bases). With 6 bases removed from V and 1 base from J, the gap between germline ends came to 9 bases. The CDR3 extends over 13 amino acids. The germline gives CDR1 SEHNR, CDR2 FQNEAQ (reference sequence). Here the CDR3 DNA reads TGTGCCAGCAGTTTTACAGGGAACACTGAAGCTTTCTTT. Translating it yields CASSFTGNTEAFF.

The rearrangement links TRBV6-6 to TRBJ2-2; 10 bases align to TRBD2. The V gene's germline CDR1 is MNHNY and CDR2 SVGAGI (reference sequence). The CDR3 has 14 amino acids. V shed 5 bases, J shed 8 bases, and the junction held 5 bases outside the gene matches. The CDR3: CASSPSGRDGELFF. Written as DNA, the CDR3 is TGTGCCAGCAGTCCGAGCGGGAGGGATGGGGAGCTGTTTTTT.

This clone was found a few times. The rearrangement joins TRBV24-1 to TRBJ1-1; a weak D match, TRBD1 (5 bases). V lost 1 base to trimming and J lost 1 base, with 12 bases between them. Germline assignment: CDR1 KGHDR and CDR2 SFDVKD. This CDR3 comprises 16 residues. CDR3 sequence reads: CATSDFPGHQNTEAFF. The DNA for the CDR3 is TGTGCCACCAGTGATTTCCCCGGACACCAGAACACTGAAGCTTTCTTT.

The rearrangement joins TRBV6-5 to TRBJ2-1, with D unresolved. CDR3 length equals 14 residues. V was cut by 4 bases and J by 8 bases, with 15 bases left in between. Germline V gene sequence: CDR1 MNHEY, CDR2 SVGAGI. The CDR3 DNA sequence: TGTGCCAGCAGTTTCGAACTGACTTCCGATGAGCAGTTCTTC. Its translation: CASSFELTSDEQFF.

The chain combines TRBV6-5 with TRBJ1-5; 7 bases map to TRBD1. The V gene's germline CDR1 is MNHEY and CDR2 SVGAGI. This CDR3 is built from 15 residues. With 5 bases clipped from V and 2 bases from J, the junction kept 6 bases outside the gene matches. Here the CDR3 reads CASSLDRDGNQPQHF. In DNA form, the CDR3 reads TGTGCCAGCAGTCTCGACAGGGATGGCAATCAGCCCCAGCATTTT.

This clone was detected once. The chain is built from TRBV6-5 and TRBJ2-7, with 9 positions matching TRBD1. CDR3 size: 15 residues. V dropped 5 bases and J dropped 2; count of bases not matched to a gene: 7. Germline V CDR1 and CDR2: MNHEY, SVGAGI. CDR3 sequence: CASSPDRGVPYEQYF. In DNA form, the CDR3 reads TGTGCCAGCAGTCCGGACAGGGGTGTACCCTACGAGCAGTACTTC.

The gene calls are TRBV6-5 and TRBJ1-5; possibly TRBD1 for D (6 bases). Germline lookup yields CDR1 MNHEY and CDR2 SVGAGI. The CDR3 is 15 amino acids. With 6 bases removed from V and 0 bases from J, the gap between germline ends came to 12 bases. CDR3 DNA sequence: TGTGCCAGCAGAAAGGGGACAACTAGCAATCAGCCCCAGCATTTT. Its translation: CASRKGTTSNQPQHF.

The chain couples TRBV6-1 to TRBJ2-3, with D unclear. Germline lookup yields CDR1 MNHNS and CDR2 SASEGT. The CDR3 runs 17 residues. The germline V and J ends were trimmed by 2 bases and 1 base, with 16 bases remaining between them. The CDR3 sequence is CASSEWLWQERTDTQYF. CDR3 DNA sequence: TGTGCCAGCAGTGAATGGCTTTGGCAGGAACGCACAGATACGCAGTATTTT.

The sample holds one count of this clone. The chain joins TRBV28 to TRBJ1-5, with D uncertain. Germline V lookup: CDR1 MDHEN, CDR2 SYDVKM. Trimming shortened V by 1 base and J by 8 bases, and 15 bases separated the two germline ends. The CDR3 sequence is 15 residues long. The CDR3 reads CASSLSGMVREPQHF. As DNA, the CDR3 is TGTGCCAGCAGTTTATCGGGGATGGTCCGTGAGCCCCAGCATTTT.

This clone showed up just once. The rearrangement joins TRBV6-5 to TRBJ1-6; 10 bases fit TRBD1. This CDR3 spans 15 amino acids. The V gene end was trimmed by 6 bases and the J gene end by 5 bases; junction bases not matched to a gene: 4. The germline V gene has CDR1 MNHEY and CDR2 SVGAGI. The CDR3: CASRMTGGDNSPLHF. In nucleotides, the CDR3 is TGTGCCAGCAGGATGACAGGGGGCGATAATTCACCCCTCCACTTT.

This sequence joins TRBV3-1 (or the pseudogene TRBV3-2) and TRBJ2-7; the D gene is possibly TRBD2 (5 bases). Germline CDR1 reads LGHDT; CDR2 reads YNNKEL (reference sequence). CDR3 length: 16 amino acids. V was pared by 0 bases and J by 2 bases, with 14 bases between. The CDR3 nucleotides read TGTGCCAGCAGCCAAGATGAGGAGGCGGCGACCTACGAGCAGTACTTC. This sequence encodes CASSQDEEAATYEQYF.